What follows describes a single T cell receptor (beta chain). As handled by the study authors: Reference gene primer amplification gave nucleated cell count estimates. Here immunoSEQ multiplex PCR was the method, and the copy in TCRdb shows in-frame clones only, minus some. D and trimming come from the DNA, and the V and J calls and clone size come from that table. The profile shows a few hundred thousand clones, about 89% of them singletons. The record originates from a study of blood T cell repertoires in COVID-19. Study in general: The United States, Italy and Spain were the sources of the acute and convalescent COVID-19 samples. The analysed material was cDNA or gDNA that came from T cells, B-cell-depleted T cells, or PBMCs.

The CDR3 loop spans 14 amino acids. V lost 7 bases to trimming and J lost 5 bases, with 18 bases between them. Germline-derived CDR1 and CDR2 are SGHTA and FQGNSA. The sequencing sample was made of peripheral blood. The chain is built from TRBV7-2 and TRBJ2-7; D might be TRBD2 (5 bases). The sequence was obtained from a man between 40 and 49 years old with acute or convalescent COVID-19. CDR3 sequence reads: CASIRGPSSHEQYF. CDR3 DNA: TGTGCCAGCATTCGGGGTCCCAGTAGCCACGAGCAGTACTTC.